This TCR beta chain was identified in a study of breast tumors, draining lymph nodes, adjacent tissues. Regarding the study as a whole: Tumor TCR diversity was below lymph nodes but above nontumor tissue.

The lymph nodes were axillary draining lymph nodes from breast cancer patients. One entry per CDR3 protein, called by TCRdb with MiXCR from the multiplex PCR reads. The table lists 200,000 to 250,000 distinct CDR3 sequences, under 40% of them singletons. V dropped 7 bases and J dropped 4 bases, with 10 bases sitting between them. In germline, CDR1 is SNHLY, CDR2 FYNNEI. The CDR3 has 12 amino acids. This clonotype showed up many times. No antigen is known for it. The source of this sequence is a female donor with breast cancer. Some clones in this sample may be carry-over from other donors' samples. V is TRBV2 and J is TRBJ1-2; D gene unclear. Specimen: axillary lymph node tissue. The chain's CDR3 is CASNSLAYGYTF. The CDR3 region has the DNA TGTGCCAGCAATTCCCTGGCCTATGGCTACACCTTC.